This is a list of T cell receptor beta chains from one sample in a study of regulatory T cells in long-lasting Graves disease. TCRdb re-analysed the multiplex PCR reads in MiXCR, keeping a single row per CDR3 protein. The sample records a few hundred thousand distinct CDR3 sequences, roughly 12% being singletons. These data were likewise used in another study, on T cells in Graves' hyperthyroidism and ophthalmopathy.

Sequenced here: peripheral blood mononuclear cells (PBMCs), sampled at new diagnosis, from a patient treated with antithyroid drugs. These receptor sequences come from a woman under 30 with Graves disease. Both conserved end residues are part of each CDR3. The order of the fields is J gene, clone size, D gene, V gene, CDR3 protein, CDR3 DNA. The D gene is left open where the match is weak. Rows may omit the clone size; those that give it use once, few, many or a size class.

TRBJ2-7 | many | - | TRBV19 | CASSGTYSYEQYF | TGTGCCAGCTCCGGGACCTACTCCTACGAGCAGTACTTC
TRBJ2-3 | many | - | TRBV18 | CASSPPGVTQYF | TGTGCCAGCTCACCACCCGGGGTGACGCAGTATTTT
TRBJ2-3 | many | TRBD2 | TRBV12-3/TRBV12-4 | CASSLVAGGPVGGTDTQYF | TGTGCCAGCAGTTTAGTAGCGGGGGGGCCCGTTGGGGGGACAGATACGCAGTATTTT
TRBJ2-6 | - | - | TRBV6-5 | CASSYFGIPGANVLTF | TGTGCCAGCAGTTATTTCGGAATCCCTGGGGCCAACGTCCTGACTTTC
TRBJ1-2 | many | TRBD1 | TRBV6-2/TRBV6-3 | CASSYSDRNPYGYTF | TGTGCCAGCAGTTACTCGGACAGGAACCCTTATGGCTACACCTTC
TRBJ2-4 | many | TRBD1 | TRBV27 | CASKLGQGSGIQYF | TGTGCCAGCAAACTAGGACAGGGGTCTGGCATTCAGTACTTC
TRBJ2-3 | many | TRBD1 | TRBV2 | CASSETPGQGADTQYF | TGTGCCAGCAGTGAAACTCCGGGACAGGGAGCAGATACGCAGTATTTT
TRBJ1-5 | many | TRBD1 | TRBV13 | CASSPDRGLSQHF | TGTGCCAGCAGCCCGGACAGGGGGCTTTCCCAGCATTTT
TRBJ2-7 | many | TRBD2 | TRBV7-3 | CASSFSGSLFYEQYF | TGTGCCAGCAGCTTTAGCGGGAGCCTCTTCTACGAGCAGTACTTC
TRBJ1-4 | many | - | TRBV20-1 | CSARDLKGVNEKLFF | TGCAGTGCTAGAGATCTGAAAGGAGTGAATGAAAAACTGTTTTTT
TRBJ1-5 | many | - | TRBV7-2 | CASSLDTDPRGQHF | TGTGCCAGCAGCTTAGACACCGACCCACGGGGCCAGCATTTT
TRBJ2-1 | - | TRBD1 | TRBV4-3 | CASSKLLTGGVLNEQFF | TGCGCCAGCAGCAAGCTCCTGACAGGGGGTGTGCTAAATGAGCAGTTCTTC
TRBJ1-1 | few | - | TRBV4-3 | CASSSGTRRGNTEAFF | TGCGCCAGCTCCTCCGGGACCCGAAGGGGGAACACTGAAGCTTTCTTT
TRBJ2-2 | many | - | TRBV3-2 | CASSQGTSGTCGNTGELFF | TGTGCCAGCAGCCAGGGGACTAGCGGGACGTGCGGGAACACCGGGGAGCTGTTTTTT
TRBJ1-4 | many | TRBD1 | TRBV6-6 | CASSYSITWDRTHRAQEGKLFF | TGTGCCAGCAGTTACTCGATTACGTGGGACAGGACCCACAGAGCACAAGAAGGAAAACTGTTTTTT
TRBJ2-6 | - | - | TRBV4-3 | CASSRIFTAVSGANVLAF | TGCGCCAGCAGCCGCATCTTTACTGCCGTCTCTGGGGCCAACGTCCTGGCTTTC
TRBJ2-2 | many | - | TRBV27 | CASSYTWNTGELFF | TGTGCCAGCAGCTATACCTGGAACACCGGGGAGCTGTTTTTT
TRBJ2-3 | few | TRBD2 | TRBV4-2 | CASSQDLRLAGGTDTQYF | TGTGCCAGCAGCCAAGATCTTCGACTAGCGGGGGGCACAGATACGCAGTATTTT
TRBJ2-5 | few | TRBD2 | TRBV20-1 | CSARGSSGRAWETQYF | TGCAGTGCTAGAGGCTCTAGCGGGAGGGCCTGGGAGACCCAGTACTTC